This entry is about one T cell receptor (beta chain). One entry per CDR3 protein, called by TCRdb with MiXCR from the RT-PCR reads. Among roughly 760,000 distinct CDR3 sequences listed, 21% were seen once. These data are taken from a study of response to subunit inactivated influenza vaccine. The sample here was PBMCs from blood, taken around 5 days after vaccination. The origin of this receptor is a man in his forties or fifties who received an inactivated influenza vaccine.

CDR3 loop: CASSLGQPYGELFF. The CDR3 bases are TGTGCCAGCAGCTTGGGCCAGCCCTACGGGGAGCTGTTTTTT. The chain has TRBV5-6 and TRBJ2-2; D is undetermined. Deletions cut 0 bases from V and 7 bases from J, with 10 bases between. The CDR3 runs to 14 residues. Germline CDR1 and CDR2: SGHDT and YYEEEE. Full variable domain (remainder filled in from reference TRBV5-6 and TRBJ2-2): DAGVTQSPTHLIKTRGQQVTLRCSPKSGHDTVSWYQQALGQGPQFIFQYYEEEERQRGNFPDRFSGHQFPNYSSELNVNALLLGDSALYLCASSLGQPYGELFFGEGSRLTVL.